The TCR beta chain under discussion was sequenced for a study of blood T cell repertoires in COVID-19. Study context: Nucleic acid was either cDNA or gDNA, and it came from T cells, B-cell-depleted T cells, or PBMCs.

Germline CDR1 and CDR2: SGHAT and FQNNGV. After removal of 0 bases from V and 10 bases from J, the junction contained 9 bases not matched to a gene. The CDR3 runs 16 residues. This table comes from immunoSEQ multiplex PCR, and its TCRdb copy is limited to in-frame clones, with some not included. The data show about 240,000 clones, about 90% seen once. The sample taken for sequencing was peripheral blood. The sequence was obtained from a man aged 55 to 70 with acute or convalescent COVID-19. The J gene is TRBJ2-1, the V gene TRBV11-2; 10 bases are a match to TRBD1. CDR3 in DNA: TGTGCCAGCAGCTTAGATCGAGGGACAGGGGTATACGAGCAGTTCTTC. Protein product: CASSLDRGTGVYEQFF.